The clone carrying this TCR beta chain is categorized as medium-sized. The CDR3 length is 14 residues. V lost 1 base and J lost 1, with 5 bases in between. Per the germline V gene, CDR1 is MGHRA and CDR2 is YSYEKL. The source of the sample is a study of T cells after posttransplantation cyclophosphamide. Treatment was busulfan-fludarabine conditioning, a marrow graft, and cyclophosphamide on days +3 and +4. Produced via immunoSEQ multiplex PCR; TCRdb's table is partial and in-frame only. Reported are roughly 10,000 clones, none seen only once; the ten largest carry roughly 28%. This chain joins TRBV4-1 and TRBJ1-3, with unresolved D. The sample was PBMCs, taken after allogeneic stem cell transplant with posttransplant cyclophosphamide. The sequence derives from a female patient between 40 and 50 years old who received an allogeneic stem cell transplant from a related donor, was CMV-positive, and had no GVHD. Some T cells may possibly be graft donor cells. In DNA form, the CDR3 reads TGCGCCAGCAGCCAAGGTCCTTCTGGAAACACCATATATTTT. Translation gives CASSQGPSGNTIYF.